Shown below are 7 T cell receptor beta chains from a single sample sequenced in a study of blood T cell repertoires in COVID-19. The protocol was immunoSEQ multiplex PCR, while the TCRdb copy is restricted to in-frame clones and leaves out a portion. The table includes 190,000 or so clones, about 80% detected once. The material sequenced was peripheral blood. The receptors come from a human donor with acute or convalescent COVID-19. The donor label of this sample is uncertain.

This clone showed up just a few times. The gene calls are TRBV10-3 and TRBJ2-3, with 7 nucleotides matching TRBD1. Germline CDR1 is ENHRY and CDR2 is SYGVKD. With 8 bases clipped from V and 10 bases from J, the junction kept 9 bases outside the gene matches. This CDR3 is 12 amino acids long. DNA for the CDR3: TGTGCCATCGGCAAAACAGGGGATGCGCAGTATTTT. This translates into CAIGKTGDAQYF.

V is TRBV5-5 and J is TRBJ1-1, with D possibly being TRBD1 (5 bases). Germline assignment: CDR1 SGHKS and CDR2 YYEKEE (reference sequence). The CDR3 is made up of 13 amino acids. Trimming pared 4 bases from V and 3 bases from J, leaving 10 bases between. CDR3 residues: CASSRSRDTEAFF. The CDR3 DNA is TGTGCCAGCAGCCGCTCCAGGGACACTGAAGCTTTCTTT.

The chain carries TRBV7-3 and TRBJ2-5; D is perhaps TRBD2 (5 bases). The CDR3 is made up of 14 amino acids. Trimming took 6 bases from V and 7 from J, leaving 18 bases between them. Looked up from germline, CDR1 is SGHTA and CDR2 is FQGTGA. The DNA of the CDR3 is TGTGCCAGCAGTCCACGGGGAGCTTGGGGGACCCAGTACTTC. This translates into CASSPRGAWGTQYF.

There are a few counts of this clone. The gene calls are TRBV18 and TRBJ1-2; 12 bases line up with TRBD1. The J segment lost 3 bases and the V segment lost 5 bases, leaving 4 bases of the junction unmatched. Germline assignment: CDR1 KGHSH and CDR2 LQKENI. The CDR3 has 15 residues. This CDR3 is CASSRGTGGDYGYTF. CDR3 in DNA: TGTGCCAGCTCAAGGGGGACAGGGGGCGACTATGGCTACACCTTC.

This clone is a singleton in its sample. The chain employs TRBV7-9 and TRBJ1-3; tentative D call: TRBD1 (6 bases). The germline V gene encodes CDR1 SEHNR and CDR2 FQNEAQ (reference sequence). The CDR3 runs to 16 residues. V lost 2 bases and J lost 2, with 13 bases in between. The CDR3: CASSLFSTGPGNTIYF. CDR3 nucleotides: TGTGCCAGCAGCTTATTCTCTACAGGGCCTGGAAACACCATATATTTT.

The chain recombines TRBV14 with TRBJ1-1, with D maybe TRBD1 (6 bases). The V and J ends lost 3 bases and 6 bases respectively, with 8 bases between them. The CDR3 is 12 amino acids. Germline CDR1 SGHDN, CDR2 FVKESK. DNA of the CDR3: TGTGCCAGCAGCCAGAGGACAGCTGAAGCTTTCTTT. Amino acid sequence: CASSQRTAEAFF.

This chain uses TRBV19 with TRBJ1-6, with D maybe TRBD1 (5 bases). Looked up from germline, CDR1 is LNHDA and CDR2 is SQIVND (reference sequence). Between the trimmed V and J ends, which lost 6 bases and 5 bases, there was a span of 17 bases. The CDR3 sequence is 16 residues long. The CDR3 sequence: CASSPAVGGNNSPLHF. The CDR3 bases are TGTGCCAGTAGCCCCGCTGTGGGGGGAAATAATTCACCCCTCCACTTT.